Ten or more counts support the clone carrying this T cell receptor (beta chain). Antigen: not known. TCRdb fed the reads into MiXCR, producing one record per CDR3 protein. Here the sample spans hundreds of thousands of distinct CDR3 sequences, approximately 32% being singletons. The CDR3 contains 15 residues. V was trimmed by 0 bases and J by 4 bases, leaving 12 bases between them. Per the germline V gene, CDR1 is LGHNA and CDR2 is YNFKEQ. This sample stems from a study of T cell repertoires in cytomegalovirus infection. This sequence was found in a human donor in good health (CMV status not recorded). Some clones in this sample may be carry-over from other donors' samples. The gene calls are TRBV4-2 and TRBJ1-2; possible D gene TRBD1, 5 bases. Material: cultured CD8+ T cells from PBMCs, obtained from culture after CMV antigen stimulation. CDR3 in DNA: TGTGCCAGCAGCCAAGATTTCGGGGGGAGCTATGGCTACACCTTC. Residues: CASSQDFGGSYGYTF.